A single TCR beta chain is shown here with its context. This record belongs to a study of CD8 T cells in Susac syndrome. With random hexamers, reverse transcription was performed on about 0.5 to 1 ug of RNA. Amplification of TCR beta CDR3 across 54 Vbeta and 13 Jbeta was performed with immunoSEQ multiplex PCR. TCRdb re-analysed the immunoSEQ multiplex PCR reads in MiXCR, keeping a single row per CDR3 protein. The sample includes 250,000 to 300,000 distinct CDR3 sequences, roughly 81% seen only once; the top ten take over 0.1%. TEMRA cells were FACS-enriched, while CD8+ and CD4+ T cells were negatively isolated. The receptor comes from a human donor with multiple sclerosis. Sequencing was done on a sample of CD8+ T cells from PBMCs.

CDR3 bases: TGTGCCACCGGGACTAGCTCCTACAATGAGCAGTTCTTC. It specifies CATGTSSYNEQFF. The rearrangement joins TRBV11-1 to TRBJ2-1; 8 bases align to TRBD2. Trimming at V came to 10 bases and at J to 0 bases, leaving 2 bases not matched to a gene. This CDR3 region has 13 residues. Germline V gene data show CDR1 as SGHAT and CDR2 as FQDESV (reference sequence).